This paragraph covers one T cell receptor (beta chain) sequence. The antigen remains undetermined. Some clones are missing from TCRdb's copy, which holds only in-frame ones; the method was immunoSEQ multiplex PCR. The profile shows about 90,000 clones, roughly 89% of them singletons. All the patients suffered relapse after autologous stem cell transplantation, and brentuximab vedotin exposure differed. This sample is part of a study of PD-1 blockade in classical Hodgkin lymphoma. Turning to the study itself: The nivolumab dose that patients received was 3 mg/kg, given intravenously every 2 weeks.

This CDR3 is 13 amino acids long. CDR1 is SGDLS, CDR2 YYNGEE, per germline. Between the trimmed V and J ends, which lost 0 bases and 4 bases, there was a span of 7 bases. Study-level results: Baseline TCR diversity was reportedly lower in newly diagnosed patients than healthy donors. Exclusion was the outcome for patients who began nivolumab under 1 year after ASCT. While CD8+ TCR diversity did not rise significantly by C4D1, CD4+ TCR diversity did.

This TCR was recovered from a human donor with classical Hodgkin lymphoma. V gene TRBV9 combines with J gene TRBJ2-5; the D is unclear. This specimen was peripheral blood mononuclear cells (PBMCs), taken before the second cycle of nivolumab. Here the CDR3 reads CASSVAELETQYF. CDR3 nucleotides: TGTGCCAGCAGCGTAGCCGAGTTAGAGACCCAGTACTTC. Together with reference TRBV9 and TRBJ2-5, the CDR3 gives the full variable domain: DSGVTQTPKHLITATGQRVTLRCSPRSGDLSVYWYQQSLDQGLQFLIQYYNGEERAKGNILERFSAQQFPDLHSELNLSSLELGDSALYFCASSVAELETQYFGPGTRLLVL.